This T cell receptor beta chain is drawn from a study of CD8 T cells in ankylosing spondylitis. This clonotype was recorded many times. Each CDR3 protein gets one entry after TCRdb re-called the 5' RACE reads with MiXCR. Among some 350,000 distinct CDR3 sequences listed, about 15% were seen once. The V end was cut by 3 bases, the J end by 2 bases, with 18 bases between. The germline V gene has CDR1 WNHNN and CDR2 SYGVQD (reference sequence). The CDR3 is 17 amino acids. This sequence was found in a male donor with ankylosing spondylitis or in good health (not recorded which). This chain links TRBV10-1 with TRBJ2-3; D might be TRBD1 or TRBD2, each matching 6 bases. The specimen sequenced was blood, either unsorted or a sorted T cell fraction (not recorded which). The CDR3 loop reads CASSESGAGSSTDTQYF. CDR3 coding DNA: TGCGCCAGCAGTGAATCGGGGGCAGGGAGTTCCACAGATACGCAGTATTTT.